The sequence of this T cell receptor (beta chain) was determined in a study of T cell changes during pregnancy in multiple sclerosis. Only in-frame clones appear in the TCRdb table, and some are missing; sequencing was by immunoSEQ multiplex PCR. The data hold more than 55,000 clones, with approximately 91% observed a single time. Germline V CDR1 and CDR2: KGHSH, LQKENI. CDR3 length: 15 residues. Trimming took off 1 base at V and 5 bases at J, with 14 bases between the two ends. The TCR comes from a female donor with multiple sclerosis, enrolled in a pregnancy study. Sequenced material: peripheral blood, taken in the second trimester of pregnancy. The chain joins TRBV18 to TRBJ2-5; maybe TRBD2 (7 bases). DNA for the CDR3: TGTGCCAGCTCACCACGGCGGGGGCACGGCGAGACCCAGTACTTC. Its translation is CASSPRRGHGETQYF.